The T cell receptor (beta chain) under discussion was sequenced for a study of blood T cells in healthy people across ages. This clonotype was detected a few times. The ends were cut back, 1 base at V and 4 bases at J, with 8 bases in the middle. CDR3 length: 14 residues. Germline-derived CDR1 and CDR2 are SGDLS and YYNGEE. Using a J-beta primer mix together with a sample-barcoded 5' primer, a second PCR was run for about 6 to 12 cycles. Each CDR3 protein gets one entry after TCRdb re-called the 5' RACE reads with MiXCR. This table holds around 1,600,000 distinct CDR3 sequences, 40% to 45% found once.

This chain uses TRBV9 with TRBJ1-4, with unresolved D. This receptor was taken from a woman between 18 and 29 years old in good health. The specimen was blood. The CDR3 DNA follows: TGTGCCAGCAGCGTAAAGCGGCGTAATGAAAAACTGTTTTTT. Protein sequence: CASSVKRRNEKLFF.